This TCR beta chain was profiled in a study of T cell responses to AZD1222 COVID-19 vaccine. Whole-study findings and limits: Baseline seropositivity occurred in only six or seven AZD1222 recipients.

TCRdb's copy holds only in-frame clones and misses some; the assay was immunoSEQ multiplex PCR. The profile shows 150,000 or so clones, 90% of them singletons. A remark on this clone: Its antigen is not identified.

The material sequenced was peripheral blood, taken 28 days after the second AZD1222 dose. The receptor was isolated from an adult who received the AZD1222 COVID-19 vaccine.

The CDR3 DNA reads TGTGCCTGGAGTCGAAGACAGGGCAACTATGGCTACACCTTC. This gives the protein CAWSRRQGNYGYTF. The genes are TRBV30 and TRBJ1-2; the match to TRBD1 covers 7 bases. CDR3 length: 14 amino acids. V trimming: 2 bases; J trimming: 2 bases; junction bases outside the gene matches: 5. The germline V gene has CDR1 GTSNPN and CDR2 SVGIG (reference sequence).